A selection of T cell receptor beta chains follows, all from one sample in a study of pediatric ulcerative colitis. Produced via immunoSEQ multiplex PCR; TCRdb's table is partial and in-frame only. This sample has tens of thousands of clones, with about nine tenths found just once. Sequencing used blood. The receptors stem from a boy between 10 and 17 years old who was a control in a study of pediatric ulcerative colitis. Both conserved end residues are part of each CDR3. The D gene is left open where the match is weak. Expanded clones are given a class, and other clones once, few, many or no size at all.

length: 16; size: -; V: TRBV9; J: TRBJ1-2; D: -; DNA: TGTGCCAGCAGCGTAGTATCGGGCCTAACGGGCCTTGGCTACACCTTC; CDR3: CASSVVSGLTGLGYTF
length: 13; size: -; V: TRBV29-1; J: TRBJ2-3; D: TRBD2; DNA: TGCAGCGTTTCGGGGAGGGTCACAGATACGCAGTATTTT; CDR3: CSVSGRVTDTQYF
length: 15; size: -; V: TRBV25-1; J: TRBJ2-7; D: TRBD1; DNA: TGTGCCAGCAGTGTTCCCAGGGGGATGTCCTACGAGCAGTACTTC; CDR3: CASSVPRGMSYEQYF
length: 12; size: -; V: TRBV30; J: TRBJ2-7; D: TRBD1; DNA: TGTGCCTGGGGACAGGGTAAGGGCGAGCAGTACTTC; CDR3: CAWGQGKGEQYF
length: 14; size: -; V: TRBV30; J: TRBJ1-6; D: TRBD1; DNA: TGTGCCCACGGGGCAGGGGGTTATAATTCACCCCTCCACTTT; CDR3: CAHGAGGYNSPLHF
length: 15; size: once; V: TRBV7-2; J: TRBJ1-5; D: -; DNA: TGTGCCAGCAGCTTAGAGGCAGGGCGCAATCAGCCCCAGCATTTT; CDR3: CASSLEAGRNQPQHF
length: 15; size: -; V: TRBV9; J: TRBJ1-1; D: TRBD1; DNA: TGTGCCAGCAGCACCCAGGGGGCTCTGAACACTGAAGCTTTCTTT; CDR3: CASSTQGALNTEAFF
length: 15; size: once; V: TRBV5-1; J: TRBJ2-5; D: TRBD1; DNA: TGCGCCAGCAGCTTGTTCCAGGGGGCGGGAGAGACCCAGTACTTC; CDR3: CASSLFQGAGETQYF
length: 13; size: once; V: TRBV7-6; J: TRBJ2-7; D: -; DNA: TGTGCCAGCAGCCAACAGGAGGGCTACGAGCAGTACTTC; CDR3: CASSQQEGYEQYF
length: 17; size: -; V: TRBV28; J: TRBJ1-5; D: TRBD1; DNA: TGTGCCAGCAGTTTCGATCCGGGACAGAGCGTGTCCCAGCTACGGCATTTT; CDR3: CASSFDPGQSVSQLRHF
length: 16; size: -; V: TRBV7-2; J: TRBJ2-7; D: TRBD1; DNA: TGTGCCAGCAGCTTAGCTGAGACAGGGAGACCTTACGAGCAGTACTTC; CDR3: CASSLAETGRPYEQYF
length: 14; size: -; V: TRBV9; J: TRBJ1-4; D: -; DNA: TGTGCCAGCAGCGGCAACCCGCAGAATGAAAAACTGTTTTTT; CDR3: CASSGNPQNEKLFF
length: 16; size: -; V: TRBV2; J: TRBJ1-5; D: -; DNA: TGTGCCAGCAGTGAGTGGGGGGAGGTAGACAATCAGCCCCAGCATTTT; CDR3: CASSEWGEVDNQPQHF
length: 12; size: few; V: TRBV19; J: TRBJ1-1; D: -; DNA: TGTGCCAGTAGTATTGGGTTCACTGAAGCTTTCTTT; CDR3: CASSIGFTEAFF
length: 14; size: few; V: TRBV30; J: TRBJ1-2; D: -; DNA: TGTGCCTGGATTGCTGGGGGGGGCATCGGTGGCTACACCTTC; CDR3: CAWIAGGGIGGYTF
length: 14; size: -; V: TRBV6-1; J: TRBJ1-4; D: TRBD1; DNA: TGTGCCAGCGGGGTTGACAGGGGAGGGGAAAAACTGTTTTTT; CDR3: CASGVDRGGEKLFF
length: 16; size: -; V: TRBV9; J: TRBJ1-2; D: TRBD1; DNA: TGTGCCAGCAGCGCCCGACAGGGTTCGGAACCAGGAGGCTACACCTTC; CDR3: CASSARQGSEPGGYTF
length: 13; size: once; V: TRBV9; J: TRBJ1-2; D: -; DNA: TGTGCCAGCAGCGCCAACAGCGGCGGTGGCTACACCTTC; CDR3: CASSANSGGGYTF
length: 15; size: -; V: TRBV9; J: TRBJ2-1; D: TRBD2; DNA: TGTGCCAGCAGCATACTAGCGGGAGGGTCTAATGAGCAGTTCTTC; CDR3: CASSILAGGSNEQFF
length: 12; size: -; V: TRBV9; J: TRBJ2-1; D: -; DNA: TGTGCCAGCGGCGACAGCAACAATGAGCAGTTCTTC; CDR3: CASGDSNNEQFF
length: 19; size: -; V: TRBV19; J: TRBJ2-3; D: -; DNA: TGTGCCAGTAGTCCCGCCCCCCCCGCCCGCCCTGACAGCACAGATACGCAGTATTTT; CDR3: CASSPAPPARPDSTDTQYF
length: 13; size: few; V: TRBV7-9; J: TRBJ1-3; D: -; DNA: TGTGCCAGCAGTTCTAATTCTGGAAACACCATATATTTT; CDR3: CASSSNSGNTIYF
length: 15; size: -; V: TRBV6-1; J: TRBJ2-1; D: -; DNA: TGTGCCAGCAGAATTAGCGGAGAGGGGTACAATGAGCAGTTCTTC; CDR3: CASRISGEGYNEQFF
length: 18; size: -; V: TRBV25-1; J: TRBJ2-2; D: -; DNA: TGTGCCAGCAGTGAAACAGTTCCGCGGGCAGATAACACCGGGGAGCTGTTTTTT; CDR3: CASSETVPRADNTGELFF
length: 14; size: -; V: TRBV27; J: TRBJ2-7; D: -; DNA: TGTGCCAGCAGTTTGCAGGGGTCGTCCTACGAGCAGTACTTC; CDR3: CASSLQGSSYEQYF
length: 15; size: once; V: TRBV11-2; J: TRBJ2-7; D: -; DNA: TGTGCCAGCAGGTCCCCCCGGGACACCGCCTACGAGCAGTACTTC; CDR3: CASRSPRDTAYEQYF
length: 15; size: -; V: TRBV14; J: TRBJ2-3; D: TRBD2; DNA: TGTGCCAGCAGCCACTCTAGCGGGCTGGTAGATACGCAGTATTTT; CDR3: CASSHSSGLVDTQYF
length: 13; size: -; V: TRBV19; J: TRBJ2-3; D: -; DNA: TGTGCCAGTAGTATGGGTTTAGGGGCTACGCAGTATTTT; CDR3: CASSMGLGATQYF
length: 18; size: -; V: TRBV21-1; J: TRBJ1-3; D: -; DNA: TGTGCCAGCAGCAAAGTTCAATCGACAGGGCCCTCTGGAAACACCATATATTTT; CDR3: CASSKVQSTGPSGNTIYF
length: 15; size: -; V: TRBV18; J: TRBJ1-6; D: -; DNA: TGTGCCAGCTCACCACAACAGCCAGATAATTCACCCCTCCACTTT; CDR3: CASSPQQPDNSPLHF
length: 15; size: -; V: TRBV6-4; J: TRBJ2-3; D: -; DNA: TGTGCCAGCAGTGAAGGGGGGACTAGCACAGATACGCAGTATTTT; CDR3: CASSEGGTSTDTQYF
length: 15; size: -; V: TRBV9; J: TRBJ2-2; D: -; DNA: TGTGCCAGCAGCGTAGCCGCCACGAACACCGGGGAGCTGTTTTTT; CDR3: CASSVAATNTGELFF
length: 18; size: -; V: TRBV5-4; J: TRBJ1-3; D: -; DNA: TGTGCCAGCAGCCTCGGTCCGCCCCGAGGGAGCTCTGGAAACACCATATATTTT; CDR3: CASSLGPPRGSSGNTIYF
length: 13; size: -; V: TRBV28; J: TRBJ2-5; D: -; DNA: TGTGCCAGCAGTACAATGGCAGGAGAGACCCAGTACTTC; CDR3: CASSTMAGETQYF
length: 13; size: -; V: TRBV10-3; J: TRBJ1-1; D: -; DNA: TGTGCCATCAGCACGCTACAGAACACTGAAGCTTTCTTT; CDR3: CAISTLQNTEAFF
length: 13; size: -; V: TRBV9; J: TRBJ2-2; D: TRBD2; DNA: TGTGCCAGCAGCGAAGCTAGCGGGGTAGAGCTGTTTTTT; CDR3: CASSEASGVELFF
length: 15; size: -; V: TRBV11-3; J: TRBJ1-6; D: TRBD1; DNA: TGTGCCAGCAGCAACCGGGACAGGTATAATTCACCCCTCCACTTT; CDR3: CASSNRDRYNSPLHF
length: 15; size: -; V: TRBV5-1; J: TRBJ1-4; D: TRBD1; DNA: TGCGCCAGCAGCCTAGAGGACAGGGGGCAGGAAAAACTGTTTTTT; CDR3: CASSLEDRGQEKLFF
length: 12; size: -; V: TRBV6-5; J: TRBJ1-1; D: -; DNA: TGTGCCAGCAGGACGTTGAACACTGAAGCTTTCTTT; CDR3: CASRTLNTEAFF